This T cell receptor beta chain was captured in a study of graft-versus-host responses after intestinal transplantation. As for the study in general: Each recipient received anti-thymocyte globulin induction, then tacrolimus and steroids for about three years.

Sequencing was performed with immunoSEQ multiplex PCR; in TCRdb, only in-frame clones are kept and a portion is missing. Here the sample spans fewer than 25,000 clones, almost 40% being singletons. This clone was observed a few times. The sample in question was alloreactive CD4+ T cells from a mixed lymphocyte reaction culture, obtained before intestinal transplant. Subset reported: CFSE-low proliferating T cells sorted from roughly 6-day pre-transplant mixed lymphocyte reaction (GvH or HvG direction). The clonotype comes from a human patient who received an intestinal transplant.

CDR3 protein: CASSQSDRGSNEQFF. The CDR3 DNA is TGTGCCAGCAGCCAATCGGACAGGGGGTCCAATGAGCAGTTCTTC. V is TRBV4-2 and J is TRBJ2-1; the match to TRBD1 covers 10 bases. CDR1 is LGHNA and CDR2 is YNFKEQ in the germline V gene. V gave up 2 bases and J gave up 6 bases; unmatched junction bases: 4. This CDR3 has 15 amino acids.